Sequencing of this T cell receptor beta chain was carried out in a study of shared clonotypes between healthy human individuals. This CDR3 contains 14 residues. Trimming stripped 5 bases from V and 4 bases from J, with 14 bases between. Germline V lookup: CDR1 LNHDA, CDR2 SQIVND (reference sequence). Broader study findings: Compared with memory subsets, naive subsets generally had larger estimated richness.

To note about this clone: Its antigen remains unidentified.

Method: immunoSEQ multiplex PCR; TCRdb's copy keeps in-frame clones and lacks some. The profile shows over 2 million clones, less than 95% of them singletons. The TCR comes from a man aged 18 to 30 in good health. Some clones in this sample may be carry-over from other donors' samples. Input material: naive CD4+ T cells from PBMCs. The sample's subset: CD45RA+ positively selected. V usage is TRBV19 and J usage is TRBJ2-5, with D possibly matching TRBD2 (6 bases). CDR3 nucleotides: TGTGCCAGTAGTCCCGCTAGCGAATTAGAGACCCAGTACTTC. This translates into CASSPASELETQYF.